These T cell receptor beta chains were read from a single sample in a study of radiation and T cells in renal cell carcinoma. The protocol was immunoSEQ multiplex PCR, while the TCRdb copy is restricted to in-frame clones and leaves out a portion. The sample holds around 140,000 clones; approximately 87% are singletons and the top ten take roughly a quarter. Material: blood, obtained from a patient whose treatment included radiotherapy and nephrectomy. The receptors here all came from a woman between 50 and 59 years old with renal cell carcinoma. CDR3s include the opening cysteine and the closing phenylalanine or tryptophan. D genes are given only for firm matches. Clone size is stated in some rows and not others, as once, few, many or a class when expanded.

>-|TRBV18|TRBJ2-7|16|TRBD1
CASSLSPGQGSYEQYF
TGTGCCAGCTCACTTTCACCGGGACAGGGGTCCTACGAGCAGTACTTC
>-|TRBV2|TRBJ1-2|14|-
CASRGFVSAYGYTF
TGTGCCAGCAGGGGGTTCGTCTCCGCCTATGGCTACACCTTC
>few|TRBV2|TRBJ1-1|14|-
CASSTRTANTEAFF
TGTGCCAGCAGTACGAGAACTGCTAACACTGAAGCTTTCTTT
>-|TRBV6-6|TRBJ2-7|15|TRBD2
CASSYGAGEGYEQYF
TGTGCCAGCAGTTACGGGGCGGGAGAGGGCTACGAGCAGTACTTC
>-|TRBV7-2|TRBJ1-4|16|-
CASSLDGDGYNEKLFF
TGTGCCAGCAGCTTAGATGGGGACGGCTATAATGAAAAACTGTTTTTT
>-|TRBV9|TRBJ2-7|16|-
CASSVGFPPQAYEQYF
TGTGCCAGCAGCGTAGGTTTCCCTCCGCAGGCCTACGAGCAGTACTTC
>-|TRBV7-9|TRBJ1-5|12|-
CASSLLEEAQHF
TGTGCCAGCAGCTTATTGGAAGAGGCCCAGCATTTT
>-|TRBV4-3|TRBJ2-7|13|-
CASSQVFGGEQYF
TGCGCCAGCAGCCAAGTTTTTGGCGGCGAGCAGTACTTC
>once|TRBV6-6|TRBJ1-5|14|-
CASTREGYNQPQHF
TGTGCCAGCACTCGGGAGGGATACAATCAGCCCCAGCATTTT
>-|TRBV9|TRBJ2-4|14|-
CASSVGMTKNIQYF
TGTGCCAGCAGCGTAGGGATGACCAAAAACATTCAGTACTTC
>-|TRBV30|TRBJ1-2|12|-
CAWAQPPGGYTF
TGTGCCTGGGCGCAACCCCCCGGTGGCTACACCTTC
>once|TRBV10-3|TRBJ1-1|14|-
CAISERQANTEAFF
TGTGCCATCAGTGAAAGACAGGCGAACACTGAAGCTTTCTTT
>-|TRBV15|TRBJ2-7|19|-
CATSRGGGSWRERSYEQYF
TGTGCCACCAGCAGAGGAGGGGGATCCTGGCGGGAGCGCTCCTACGAGCAGTACTTC
>-|TRBV6-5|TRBJ2-7|12|-
CASSSDLYEQYF
TGTGCCAGCAGTAGCGACCTTTACGAGCAGTACTTC
>-|TRBV7-2|TRBJ1-1|14|TRBD1
CASSKRTGRTEAFF
TGTGCCAGCAGCAAAAGGACAGGGCGCACTGAAGCTTTCTTT
>-|TRBV5-1|TRBJ2-3|12|-
CASSKLTDTQYF
TGCGCCAGCAGCAAACTGACAGATACGCAGTATTTT
>-|TRBV10-1|TRBJ2-1|12|-
CASSDEGNEQFF
TGCGCCAGCAGTGATGAAGGGAATGAGCAGTTCTTC
>-|TRBV6-4|TRBJ1-5|11|-
CASNARGPQHF
TGTGCCAGCAATGCCCGTGGGCCCCAGCATTTT
>-|TRBV5-1|TRBJ2-3|15|-
CASSRTVGGTDTQYF
TGCGCCAGCAGCCGAACAGTGGGTGGCACAGATACGCAGTATTTT
>-|TRBV4-1|TRBJ2-5|14|-
CASSQGLTPETQYF
TGCGCCAGCAGCCAAGGCTTGACTCCTGAGACCCAGTACTTC
>-|TRBV9|TRBJ2-7|16|-
CASSVGWEGVTYEQYF
TGTGCCAGCAGCGTAGGGTGGGAGGGGGTGACCTACGAGCAGTACTTC
>-|TRBV7-2|TRBJ1-3|16|-
CASSTLRGYSGNTIYF
TGTGCCAGCAGCACCCTACGAGGGTACTCTGGAAACACCATATATTTT
>-|TRBV10-2|TRBJ1-2|15|-
CASSEGGGLIYGYTF
TGCGCCAGCAGTGAAGGGGGGGGCCTCATCTATGGCTACACCTTC
>-|TRBV2|TRBJ2-7|14|-
CASSGWGVSYEQYF
TGTGCCAGCAGTGGTTGGGGAGTATCCTACGAGCAGTACTTC
>-|TRBV11-2|TRBJ1-1|14|-
CASSLGGLNTEAFF
TGTGCCAGCAGCTTAGGGGGACTGAACACTGAAGCTTTCTTT
>-|TRBV18|TRBJ2-7|13|TRBD1
CASSPPRGLEQYF
TGTGCCAGCTCACCACCTAGGGGGCTCGAGCAGTACTTC
>-|TRBV5-1|TRBJ2-3|14|-
CASSLGRGTDTQYF
TGCGCCAGCAGCCTGGGGCGAGGCACAGATACGCAGTATTTT
>-|TRBV6-5|TRBJ1-5|15|TRBD1
CASSRDRSFRQPQHF
TGTGCCAGCAGCAGGGACAGGTCATTCCGGCAGCCCCAGCATTTT
>-|TRBV7-2|TRBJ2-3|15|-
CASSPDRVDTDTQYF
TGTGCCAGCAGCCCGGACAGAGTCGACACAGATACGCAGTATTTT
>-|TRBV10-3|TRBJ2-7|12|TRBD2
CAISISGYEQYF
TGTGCCATCAGCATTAGCGGGTACGAGCAGTACTTC
>once|TRBV18|TRBJ2-7|14|-
CASRALAPPGEQYF
TGTGCCAGCCGAGCGTTAGCGCCCCCTGGCGAGCAGTACTTC
>-|TRBV6-5|TRBJ2-4|15|-
CASTHRGGNQNIQYF
TGTGCCAGCACCCATCGAGGAGGGAACCAAAACATTCAGTACTTC
>-|TRBV20-1|TRBJ1-2|11|-
CSARAAFFYTF
TGCAGTGCTAGGGCGGCTTTCTTCTACACCTTC
>-|TRBV9|TRBJ1-1|15|-
CASSVEGRMNTEAFF
TGTGCCAGCAGCGTAGAGGGCAGAATGAACACTGAAGCTTTCTTT
>-|TRBV27|TRBJ2-3|15|-
CASSLSTASTDTQYF
TGTGCCAGCAGTTTATCGACGGCTAGCACAGATACGCAGTATTTT
>-|TRBV25-1|TRBJ1-2|15|-
CASSVNLRGGNGYTF
TGTGCCAGCAGTGTGAACCTCCGTGGGGGCAATGGCTACACCTTC
>once|TRBV6-5|TRBJ1-1|15|-
CASSYGKGLNTEAFF
TGTGCCAGCAGTTACGGGAAGGGTCTGAACACTGAAGCTTTCTTT